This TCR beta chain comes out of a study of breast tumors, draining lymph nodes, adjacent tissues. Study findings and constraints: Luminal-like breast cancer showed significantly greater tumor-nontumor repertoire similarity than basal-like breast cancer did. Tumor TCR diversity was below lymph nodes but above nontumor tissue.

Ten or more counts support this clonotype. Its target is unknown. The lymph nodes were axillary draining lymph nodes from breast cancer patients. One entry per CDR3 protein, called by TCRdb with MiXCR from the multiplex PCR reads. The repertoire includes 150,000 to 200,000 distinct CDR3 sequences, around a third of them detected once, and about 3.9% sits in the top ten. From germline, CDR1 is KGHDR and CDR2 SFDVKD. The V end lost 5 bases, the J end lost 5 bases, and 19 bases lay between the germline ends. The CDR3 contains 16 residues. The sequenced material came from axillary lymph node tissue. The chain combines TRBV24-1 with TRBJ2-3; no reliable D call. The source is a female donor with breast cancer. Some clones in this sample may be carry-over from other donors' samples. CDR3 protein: CATSGISGPRKDTQYF. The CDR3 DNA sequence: TGTGCCACCAGTGGAATTTCGGGTCCTCGGAAAGATACGCAGTATTTT.